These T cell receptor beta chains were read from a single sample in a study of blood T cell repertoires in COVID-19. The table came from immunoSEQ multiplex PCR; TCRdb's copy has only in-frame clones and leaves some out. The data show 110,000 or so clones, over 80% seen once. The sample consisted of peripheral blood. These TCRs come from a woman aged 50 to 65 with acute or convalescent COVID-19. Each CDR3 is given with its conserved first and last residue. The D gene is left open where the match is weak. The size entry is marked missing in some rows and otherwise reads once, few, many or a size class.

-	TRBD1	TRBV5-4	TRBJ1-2	TGTGCCAGCAGCCAGGGACAGGGGAACTATGGCTACACCTTC	CASSQGQGNYGYTF
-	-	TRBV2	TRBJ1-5	TGTGCCAGCAGAGAGGGATTGCGTAGCAATCAGCCCCAGCATTTT	CASREGLRSNQPQHF
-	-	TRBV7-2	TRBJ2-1	TGTGCCAGCAGCTTTTATCGCCAGGGCAACAATGAGCAGTTCTTC	CASSFYRQGNNEQFF
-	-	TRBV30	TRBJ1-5	TGTGCCTGCGATAGGGGGTGGGGTCAGCCCCAGCATTTT	CACDRGWGQPQHF
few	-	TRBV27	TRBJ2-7	TGTGCCAGCAGTTCCCGGGGGGCGATCTCCTACGAGCAGTACTTC	CASSSRGAISYEQYF
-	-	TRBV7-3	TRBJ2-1	TGTGCCAGCGGCGCCTTAGGGGGGGCGTTCTACAATGAGCAGTTCTTC	CASGALGGAFYNEQFF
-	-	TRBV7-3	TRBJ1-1	TGTGCCAGCAGCTTACTCCACCAACCCGGCGGTAGGAACACTGAAGCTTTCTTT	CASSLLHQPGGRNTEAFF
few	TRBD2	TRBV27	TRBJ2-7	TGTGCCAGCGGATGGACTAGCGTTAACGAGCAGTACTTC	CASGWTSVNEQYF
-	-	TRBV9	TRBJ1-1	TGTGCCAGCAGTTCATCGGGGTCTATGAACACTGAAGCTTTCTTT	CASSSSGSMNTEAFF
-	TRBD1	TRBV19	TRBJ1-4	TGTGCCAGTAGAACCGGGACAGTTAATGAAAAACTGTTTTTT	CASRTGTVNEKLFF
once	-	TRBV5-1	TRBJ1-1	TGCGCCAGCAGCTTGTCAGGACTTGACGCTGAAGCTTTCTTT	CASSLSGLDAEAFF
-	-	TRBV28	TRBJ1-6	TGTGCCAGCAGTTTAAGGGGCAGGGATGATTCACCCCTCCACTTT	CASSLRGRDDSPLHF
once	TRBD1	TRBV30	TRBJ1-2	TGTGCCTGGAGCGAGGGGGCAGGGGGCACCATGTACACCTTC	CAWSEGAGGTMYTF
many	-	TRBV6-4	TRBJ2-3	TGTGCCAGCAGTAGCGGGAGCACAGATACGCAGTATTTT	CASSSGSTDTQYF
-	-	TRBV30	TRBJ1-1	TGTGCCTGGAGTGTACATCCAGGGACTATTGAAGCTTTCTTT	CAWSVHPGTIEAFF
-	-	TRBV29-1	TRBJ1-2	TGCAGCGTTTGGCAGGGCTATGGCTACACCTTC	CSVWQGYGYTF
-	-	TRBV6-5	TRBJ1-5	TGTGCCAGCACCCGTGGACAGACCAATCAGCCCCAGCATTTT	CASTRGQTNQPQHF
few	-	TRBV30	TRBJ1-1	TGTGCCTGGAGTGTGCCCCGGGAAGCTTTCTTT	CAWSVPREAFF
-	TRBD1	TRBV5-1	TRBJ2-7	TGCGCCAGCAGCCCAGGACAGGGGGCGTCCTACGAGCAGTACTTC	CASSPGQGASYEQYF
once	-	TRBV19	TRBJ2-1	TGTGCCAGTAGTATAGGAGCTAGAATCGATGAGCAGTTCTTC	CASSIGARIDEQFF
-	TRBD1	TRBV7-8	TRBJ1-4	TGTGCCAGCAGCTCCCGTTTGACAGGGACGGGAAAACTGTTTTTT	CASSSRLTGTGKLFF
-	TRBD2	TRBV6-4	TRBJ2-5	TGTGCCAGCAGTGAGACTAGCCGAAAAGAGACCCAGTACTTC	CASSETSRKETQYF
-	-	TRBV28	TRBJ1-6	TGTGCCAGCATCCCGACTAGACAGTTTACTTTTAATTCACCCCTCCACTTT	CASIPTRQFTFNSPLHF
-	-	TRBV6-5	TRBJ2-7	TGTGCCAGCAGTCCCGAGACTAGCTCCTACGAGCAGTACTTC	CASSPETSSYEQYF
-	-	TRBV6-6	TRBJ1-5	TGTGCCAGCAGTCACGAGAGGGCGGTAAATGTTGGCAATCAGCCCCAGCATTTT	CASSHERAVNVGNQPQHF
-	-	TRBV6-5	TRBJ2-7	TGTGCCAGCAGTTACTCGTCAGGGGAGAAAATCCTCGAGCAGTACTTC	CASSYSSGEKILEQYF
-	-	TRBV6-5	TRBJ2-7	TGTGCCAGCAGCAGAGGCCCTATATACGAGCAGTACTTC	CASSRGPIYEQYF
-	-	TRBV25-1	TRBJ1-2	TGTGCCAGCACCCGGGGGATTTATTATGGCTACACCTTC	CASTRGIYYGYTF
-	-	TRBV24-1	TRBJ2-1	TGTGCCACCAGTCCTCGGGGGAATGAGCAGTTCTTC	CATSPRGNEQFF
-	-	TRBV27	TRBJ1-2	TGTGCCAGCAGTCCGTTCGGAGTCGGGAGCTATGGCTACACCTTC	CASSPFGVGSYGYTF
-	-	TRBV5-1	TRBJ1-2	TGCGCCAGCAGCTTGGCAGGGGACGGCTACACCTTC	CASSLAGDGYTF
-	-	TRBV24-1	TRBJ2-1	TGTGCCACCAGTGATCAGGGATTAACCGGGACATACAATGAGCAGTTCTTC	CATSDQGLTGTYNEQFF
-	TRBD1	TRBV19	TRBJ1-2	TGTGCCGCGACAGGGGATCCCAACTATGGCTACACCTTC	CAATGDPNYGYTF
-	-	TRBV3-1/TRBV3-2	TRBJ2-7	TGTGCCAGCAGCCAAGTCCGGGGATACGAGCAGTACTTC	CASSQVRGYEQYF
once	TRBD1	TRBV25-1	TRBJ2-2	TGTGCCAGCAAGGGGACAGGGGTTACCGGGGAGCTGTTTTTT	CASKGTGVTGELFF
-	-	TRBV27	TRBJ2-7	TGTGCCAGCAGTTTATCGCCGGGAAAGACCTACGAGCAGTACTTC	CASSLSPGKTYEQYF
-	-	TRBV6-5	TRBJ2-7	TGTGCCAGCAGTATGGAGGGGGGGAGCTCCTACGAGCAGTACTTC	CASSMEGGSSYEQYF
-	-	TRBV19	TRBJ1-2	TGTGCCAGTAATGGCAGGGAATTCTATGGCTACACCTTC	CASNGREFYGYTF
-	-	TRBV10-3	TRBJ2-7	TGTGCCGCCAGACCCAGGGAAGACTACGAGCAGTACTTC	CAARPREDYEQYF
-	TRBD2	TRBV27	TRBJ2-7	TGTGCCAGCAGTTTCGGGACTACTCCCTACGAGCAGTACTTC	CASSFGTTPYEQYF
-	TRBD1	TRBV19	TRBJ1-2	TGTGCCAGTACCCACACAGGGGGCGGCCATGGCTACACCTTC	CASTHTGGGHGYTF
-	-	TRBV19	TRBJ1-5	TGTGCCAGTAGTCTACAGGGAAACAATCAGCCCCAGCATTTT	CASSLQGNNQPQHF
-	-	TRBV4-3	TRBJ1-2	TGCGCCAGCAGCCAAGACCCAACAGGGAACTATGGCTACACCTTC	CASSQDPTGNYGYTF
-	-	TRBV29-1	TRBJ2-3	TGCAGCGCCCGGGAGTGGGCGAGCACAGATACGCAGTATTTT	CSAREWASTDTQYF
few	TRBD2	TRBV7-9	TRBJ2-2	TGTGCCAGCAGCGGCAGCGGGGGCCGGGGCACCGGGGAGCTGTTTTTT	CASSGSGGRGTGELFF
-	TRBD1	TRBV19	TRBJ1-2	TGTGCCAGTAGTATAGATGCAGGGGGCAATGGCTACACCTTC	CASSIDAGGNGYTF
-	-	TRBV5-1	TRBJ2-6	TGCGCCAGCAGCTTGGCCGGCGGCTCTGGGGCCAACGTCCTGACTTTC	CASSLAGGSGANVLTF
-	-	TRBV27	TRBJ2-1	TGTGCCAGCAGTTTATCGATGCGGAGCTCCTACAATGAGCAGTTCTTC	CASSLSMRSSYNEQFF
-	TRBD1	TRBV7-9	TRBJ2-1	TGTGCCAGCAGTCGGGGACAGGGGGCTTGGAATGAGCAGTTCTTC	CASSRGQGAWNEQFF
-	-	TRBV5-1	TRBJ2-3	TGCGCCAGCAGCCACGACGGAGGGGGCTTCACAGATACGCAGTATTTT	CASSHDGGGFTDTQYF
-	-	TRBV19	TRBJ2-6	TGTGCCAGTAGTATTACGGGGTCTAGCTCTGGGGCCAACGTCCTGACTTTC	CASSITGSSSGANVLTF
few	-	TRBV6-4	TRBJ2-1	TGTGCCAGCAGTTTAACTAGTAGCTCCTACAATGAGCAGTTCTTC	CASSLTSSSYNEQFF